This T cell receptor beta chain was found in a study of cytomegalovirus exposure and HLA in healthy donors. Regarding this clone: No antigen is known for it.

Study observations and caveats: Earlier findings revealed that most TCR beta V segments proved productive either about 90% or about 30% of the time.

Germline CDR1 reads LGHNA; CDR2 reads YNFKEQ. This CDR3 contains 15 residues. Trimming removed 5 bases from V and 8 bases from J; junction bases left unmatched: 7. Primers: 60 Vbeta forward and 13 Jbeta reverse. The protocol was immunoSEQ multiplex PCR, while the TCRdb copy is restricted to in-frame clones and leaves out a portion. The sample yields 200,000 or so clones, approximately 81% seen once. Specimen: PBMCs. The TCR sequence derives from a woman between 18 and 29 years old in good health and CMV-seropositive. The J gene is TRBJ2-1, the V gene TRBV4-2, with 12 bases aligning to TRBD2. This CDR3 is CASSFRLAGVDEQFF. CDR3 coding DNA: TGTGCCAGCAGCTTTCGACTAGCGGGGGTAGATGAGCAGTTCTTC.